What follows are 21 T cell receptor beta chains derived from one specimen sequenced in a study of cytomegalovirus exposure and HLA in healthy donors. The PCR was carried out with 60 Vbeta primers and 13 Jbeta primers. Profiled with immunoSEQ multiplex PCR; TCRdb holds only in-frame clones, not every one. Counted here are some 120,000 clones, 75% to 90% occurring once; the ten biggest clones make up about 6.7%. Material for sequencing was PBMCs. Source of these receptors: a woman aged 25 to 39 in good health and CMV-seropositive.

The gene calls are TRBV2 and TRBJ1-5; a possible D gene is TRBD1 (5 bases). Trimming took 6 bases from V and 4 from J, leaving 13 bases between them. Germline V gene data show CDR1 as SNHLY and CDR2 as FYNNEI. CDR3 length equals 14 residues. In DNA form, the CDR3 reads TGTGCCAGCAGGGGGAGGGACGGTAATCAGCCCCAGCATTTT. Encoded protein: CASRGRDGNQPQHF. Full variable domain (outside the CDR3, taken from reference TRBV2 and TRBJ1-5): EPEVTQTPSHQVTQMGQEVILRCVPISNHLYFYWYRQILGQKVEFLVSFYNNEISEKSEIFDDQFSVERPDGSNFTLKIRSTKLEDSAMYFCASRGRDGNQPQHFGDGTRLSIL.

The V and J genes are TRBV13 and TRBJ2-7; 8 bases match TRBD2. J was trimmed by 0 bases and V by 5 bases; bases with no gene match: 3. The CDR3 has 14 amino acids. CDR1 and CDR2 (germline): PRHDT, FYEKMQ (reference sequence). The CDR3 nucleotides are TGTGCCAGCAGCACTAGCGGAAGCTCCTACGAGCAGTACTTC. Its protein is CASSTSGSSYEQYF. The variable domain in full, completed from reference TRBV13 and TRBJ2-7, reads AAGVIQSPRHLIKEKRETATLKCYPIPRHDTVYWYQQGPGQDPQFLISFYEKMQSDKGSIPDRFSAQQFSDYHSELNMSSLELGDSALYFCASSTSGSSYEQYFGPGTRLTVT.

This clone was observed a single time. The rearrangement links TRBV5-1 to TRBJ1-2; a possible D gene is TRBD1 (6 bases). The V end was cut by 4 bases, the J end by 5 bases, with 15 bases between. Germline V gene lookup returns CDR1 SGHRS and CDR2 YFSETQ. This CDR3 contains 14 residues. The DNA for the CDR3 is TGCGCCAGCAGCGCAGGAAACAGGGATTATGGCTACACCTTC. This gives the protein CASSAGNRDYGYTF. Full variable domain (outside the CDR3, taken from reference TRBV5-1 and TRBJ1-2): KAGVTQTPRYLIKTRGQQVTLSCSPISGHRSVSWYQQTPGQGLQFLFEYFSETQRNKGNFPGRFSGRQFSNSRSEMNVSTLELGDSALYLCASSAGNRDYGYTFGSGTRLTVV.

The chain employs TRBV30 and TRBJ2-5; D is perhaps TRBD2 (7 bases). Trimming took 1 base from V and 5 from J, leaving 17 bases between them. The CDR3 is 15 amino acids. The germline V gene has CDR1 GTSNPN and CDR2 SVGIG (reference sequence). CDR3 amino acids: CAWSEWGGAWETQYF. The CDR3 nucleotides are TGTGCCTGGAGTGAGTGGGGGGGGGCATGGGAGACCCAGTACTTC.

This clone was observed a few times. The chain couples TRBV2 to TRBJ1-4; D possibly corresponds to TRBD1 (6 bases). The V gene lost 2 bases and the J gene lost 7 bases, with 11 bases spanning the gap. Per germline, CDR1 SNHLY and CDR2 FYNNEI. There are 14 residues in the CDR3. Here the CDR3 reads CASSENRDTEKLFF. In DNA, the CDR3 is TGTGCCAGCAGTGAAAACCGGGACACTGAAAAACTGTTTTTT. Supplemented by reference TRBV2 and TRBJ1-4, the full variable domain reads EPEVTQTPSHQVTQMGQEVILRCVPISNHLYFYWYRQILGQKVEFLVSFYNNEISEKSEIFDDQFSVERPDGSNFTLKIRSTKLEDSAMYFCASSENRDTEKLFFGSGTQLSVL.

The chain combines TRBV5-6 with TRBJ2-7; D might be TRBD1 (5 bases). The V gene's germline CDR1 is SGHDT and CDR2 YYEEEE. V lost 2 bases and J 2 bases, leaving 8 bases between the germline ends. CDR3 length: 13 residues. The CDR3 spells CASSLDRTYEQYF. The CDR3 DNA sequence: TGTGCCAGCAGCTTAGACAGAACCTACGAGCAGTACTTC. Drawing the rest from reference TRBV5-6 and TRBJ2-7, the complete variable domain is DAGVTQSPTHLIKTRGQQVTLRCSPKSGHDTVSWYQQALGQGPQFIFQYYEEEERQRGNFPDRFSGHQFPNYSSELNVNALLLGDSALYLCASSLDRTYEQYFGPGTRLTVT.

This clone was counted between two and nine times. The chain combines TRBV7-9 with TRBJ2-7; 8 nucleotides match TRBD1. The germline gives CDR1 SEHNR, CDR2 FQNEAQ (reference sequence). V shed 3 bases, J shed 3 bases, and the junction held 7 bases outside the gene matches. The CDR3 sequence is 15 residues long. In nucleotides, the CDR3 is TGTGCCAGCAGCTTCTCAAAAGGACAGGGCTACGAGCAGTACTTC. Protein sequence: CASSFSKGQGYEQYF.

The V gene is TRBV28, the J gene TRBJ2-7, with 8 bases that match TRBD1. Germline lookup yields CDR1 MDHEN and CDR2 SYDVKM. Trimming removed 6 bases from V and 5 bases from J; junction bases left unmatched: 6. The CDR3 sequence is 13 residues long. In DNA, the CDR3 is TGTGCCAGCAGCCCGGACAGGGCCCACGAGCAGTACTTC. Protein: CASSPDRAHEQYF.

This chain links TRBV30 with TRBJ1-5, with D perhaps TRBD1 (6 bases). Germline V gene lookup returns CDR1 GTSNPN and CDR2 SVGIG (reference sequence). The V gene lost 1 base and the J gene lost 2 bases, with 6 bases spanning the gap. The CDR3 is made up of 13 amino acids. CDR3 nucleotide sequence: TGTGCCTGGAGTGGACAGGGCAATCAGCCCCAGCATTTT. It codes for CAWSGQGNQPQHF.

This clone was detected only a few times. The V and J genes are TRBV18 and TRBJ2-1, with 12 positions matching TRBD2. Germline CDR1 reads KGHSH; CDR2 reads LQKENI. V gave up 2 bases and J gave up 10 bases; unmatched junction bases: 9. This CDR3 region has 16 residues. The CDR3 region is CASSPEGPSGRAEQFF. DNA of the CDR3: TGTGCCAGCTCACCAGAAGGGCCTAGCGGGAGGGCCGAGCAGTTCTTC.

This clone was seen more than once but under ten times. The V gene is TRBV5-1, the J gene TRBJ2-3; a weak D match, TRBD1 (5 bases). V was cut by 0 bases and J by 3 bases, with 5 bases left in between. CDR1 and CDR2 (germline): SGHRS, YFSETQ. The CDR3 has 13 residues. CDR3 sequence reads: CASSLEGTDTQYF. CDR3 in DNA: TGCGCCAGCAGCTTGGAGGGGACAGATACGCAGTATTTT.

Turning to this clone: The CDR3 carries no conserved terminal phenylalanine or tryptophan, so it likely arises from a read error. The DNA is omitted, as the CDR3 cannot be located on it reliably, and the CDR3 follows TCRdb's listing. This chain uses TRBV5-6 with TRBJ1-2; the D call of TRBD1 is as the table states it, not checked on the DNA. Germline V gene lookup returns CDR1 SGHDT and CDR2 YYEEEE. The CDR3 numbers 12 amino acids, ends counted. The CDR3 here is CASSLAQPDRGK.

CDR3 sequence: CASSHPGTSGSPYEQYF. The CDR3 DNA reads as TGTGCCAGTAGTCATCCCGGGACTAGCGGGAGCCCCTACGAGCAGTACTTC. The J gene is TRBJ2-7, the V gene TRBV19, with TRBD2 matching over 14 bases. CDR3 length: 17 residues. CDR1 and CDR2 from the germline V gene are LNHDA and SQIVND (reference sequence). V was clipped by 5 bases and J by 2 bases; unmatched bases: 8.

This clone was observed a few times. V and J are TRBV15 and TRBJ1-4, with 8 bases matching TRBD1. CDR3 size: 14 residues. CDR1 LNHNV and CDR2 YYDKDF come from the germline V gene (reference sequence). V was pared by 1 base and J by 7 bases, with 2 bases of the junction left unmatched. The chain's CDR3 is CATSRGTGPEKLFF. The CDR3 coding sequence is TGTGCCACCAGCAGAGGGACAGGGCCTGAAAAACTGTTTTTT.

J is TRBJ1-6 and V is TRBV7-3, with TRBD1 identical over 8 bases. The germline gives CDR1 SGHTA, CDR2 FQGTGA. After removal of 1 base from V and 8 bases from J, the junction contained 1 base not matched to a gene. The CDR3 totals 14 residues. The CDR3 loop reads CASSLNRGDSPLHF. The DNA for the CDR3 is TGTGCCAGCAGCTTAAACAGGGGGGATTCACCCCTCCACTTT.

The gene calls are TRBV30 and TRBJ2-7, with a weak D call TRBD2 (5 bases). This CDR3 comprises 13 residues. Germline CDR1 is GTSNPN and CDR2 is SVGIG (reference sequence). V was clipped by 0 bases and J by 3 bases, with 9 bases between them. The CDR3 nucleotides read TGTGCCTGGAGTGTTCTTGAGGGCTACGAGCAGTACTTC. Its translation is CAWSVLEGYEQYF.

This clone has a single count. This chain uses TRBV6-1 with TRBJ2-6, with D unresolved. Trimming took 0 bases from V and 0 from J, leaving 15 bases between them. The CDR3 is made up of 19 amino acids. In germline, CDR1 is MNHNS, CDR2 SASEGT. The CDR3 protein is CASSEALTPGSSGANVLTF. In DNA form, the CDR3 reads TGTGCCAGCAGTGAAGCTTTGACCCCCGGGTCCTCTGGGGCCAACGTCCTGACTTTC.

This chain uses TRBV5-1 with TRBJ2-2; D remains ambiguous. The ends were cut back, 4 bases at V and 1 base at J, with 5 bases in the middle. This CDR3 has 13 amino acids. From germline, CDR1 is SGHRS and CDR2 YFSETQ. The CDR3 is CASSPGNTGELFF. Written as DNA, the CDR3 is TGCGCCAGCAGCCCAGGGAACACCGGGGAGCTGTTTTTT.

As DNA, the CDR3 is TGTGCCGTTTACCTAAGGTCACAGAAGAACACCGGGGAGCTGTTTTTT. Translation gives CAVYLRSQKNTGELFF. This chain joins TRBV7-3 and TRBJ2-2; no clear D gene. The CDR3 covers 16 residues. V lost 11 bases and J 1 base, leaving 20 bases between the germline ends. In germline, CDR1 is SGHTA, CDR2 FQGTGA.

The chain has TRBV7-9 and TRBJ1-1, with TRBD1 as a possible D gene (6 bases). CDR3 length equals 13 residues. V gave up 4 bases and J gave up 0 bases, with 6 bases separating them. The germline CDR1 and CDR2 sequences are SEHNR and FQNEAQ (reference sequence). CDR3 sequence (DNA): TGTGCCAGCAGCTGGACAGTGAACACTGAAGCTTTCTTT. It is translated as CASSWTVNTEAFF.

The chain joins TRBV9 to TRBJ2-1; 15 nucleotides match TRBD2. The CDR3 contains 16 residues. CDR1 SGDLS and CDR2 YYNGEE come from the germline V gene. V lost 3 bases to trimming and J lost 10 bases; unmatched junction nucleotides: 8. The DNA of the CDR3 is TGTGCCAGCAGCGCCAGCGGACTAGCGGGAGGGCCGGAGCAGTTCTTC. Residues: CASSASGLAGGPEQFF.